A selection of T cell receptor beta chains follows, all from one sample in a study of shared clonotypes between healthy human individuals. Sequencing was performed with immunoSEQ multiplex PCR; in TCRdb, only in-frame clones are kept and a portion is missing. The sample gives roughly 2.1 million clones, about 93% of which show up once; around 1.7% is in the top ten. Sequenced input: naive CD8+ T cells from PBMCs. Receptor source: a man between 18 and 29 years old in good health. Some clones in this sample may be carry-over from other donors' samples. Each CDR3 is given without its conserved first and last residue. Not all rows give a size; the values are once, few, many and, for expanded clones, a class.

j_gene: TRBJ2-7; len: 12; v_gene: TRBV4-1; abundance: -; CDR3aa: ASSQATGTYEQY
j_gene: TRBJ2-7; len: 14; v_gene: TRBV11-2; abundance: once; CDR3aa: ASSFPLAYPPTEQY
j_gene: TRBJ1-1; len: 13; v_gene: TRBV27; abundance: once; CDR3aa: ASSIQGTGNTEAF
j_gene: TRBJ2-7; len: 13; v_gene: TRBV18; abundance: -; CDR3aa: ASSPPDSEIYEQY
j_gene: TRBJ2-7; len: 11; v_gene: TRBV5-1; abundance: -; CDR3aa: ASRLAGNYEQY
j_gene: TRBJ2-7; len: 11; v_gene: TRBV28; abundance: -; CDR3aa: ASSPTYGREQY
j_gene: TRBJ1-2; len: 13; v_gene: TRBV7-2; abundance: -; CDR3aa: ASSLEVATIYGYT
j_gene: TRBJ2-3; len: 9; v_gene: TRBV7-9; abundance: -; CDR3aa: ASSLEGGQY
j_gene: TRBJ2-3; len: 11; v_gene: TRBV7-3; abundance: -; CDR3aa: ASSLITADTQY
j_gene: TRBJ2-5; len: 12; v_gene: TRBV7-2; abundance: -; CDR3aa: ASSDRTTEETQY
j_gene: TRBJ1-5; len: 13; v_gene: TRBV27; abundance: -; CDR3aa: ASSATTGGNQPQH
j_gene: TRBJ2-2; len: 11; v_gene: TRBV7-9; abundance: -; CDR3aa: ASRISPTGELF
j_gene: TRBJ2-7; len: 15; v_gene: TRBV28; abundance: -; CDR3aa: ASSPPSRDSSFYEQY
j_gene: TRBJ2-1; len: 12; v_gene: TRBV6-1; abundance: -; CDR3aa: ASRGGLAGDEQF
j_gene: TRBJ2-5; len: 9; v_gene: TRBV6-6; abundance: once; CDR3aa: ASSREGTQY
j_gene: TRBJ2-1; len: 16; v_gene: TRBV5-1; abundance: -; CDR3aa: ASSFHGTSGSSYNEQF
j_gene: TRBJ2-1; len: 13; v_gene: TRBV4-3; abundance: -; CDR3aa: AASGGSGAGNEQF
j_gene: -; len: 12; v_gene: TRBV4-3; abundance: -; CDR3aa: ASSPRTGGYEQY
j_gene: TRBJ2-2; len: 11; v_gene: TRBV9; abundance: once; CDR3aa: ASSVGGSGELF
j_gene: TRBJ2-2; len: 13; v_gene: TRBV5-6; abundance: -; CDR3aa: ASRRDRGLGGELF
j_gene: TRBJ2-3; len: 13; v_gene: TRBV4-3; abundance: -; CDR3aa: ASSRRQGDTDTQY
j_gene: TRBJ1-1; len: 15; v_gene: TRBV28; abundance: -; CDR3aa: ASSLLRTGVRNPEAF
j_gene: TRBJ1-1; len: 13; v_gene: TRBV5-6; abundance: -; CDR3aa: ASSRSRDRTSEAF
j_gene: TRBJ2-5; len: 12; v_gene: TRBV7-9; abundance: -; CDR3aa: ASSGPGHQETQY
j_gene: TRBJ1-1; len: 13; v_gene: TRBV30; abundance: -; CDR3aa: AWSDPLGGTSEAF
j_gene: TRBJ2-5; len: 12; v_gene: TRBV6-1; abundance: -; CDR3aa: ASRSDRRSETQY
j_gene: TRBJ2-7; len: 14; v_gene: TRBV10-3; abundance: -; CDR3aa: AISGLSGRIISEQY
j_gene: TRBJ2-1; len: 13; v_gene: TRBV11-2; abundance: few; CDR3aa: ASSPSGSSYNEQF
j_gene: TRBJ2-1; len: 12; v_gene: TRBV7-3; abundance: -; CDR3aa: ASSLYGGRDEQF
j_gene: TRBJ1-2; len: 12; v_gene: TRBV28; abundance: -; CDR3aa: ASSPYRANGGYT
j_gene: TRBJ2-7; len: 13; v_gene: TRBV7-9; abundance: -; CDR3aa: ASSLGNSRGLEQY
j_gene: TRBJ2-1; len: 14; v_gene: TRBV5-5; abundance: -; CDR3aa: ASSLYPIREWDEQF
j_gene: TRBJ1-1; len: 10; v_gene: TRBV19; abundance: few; CDR3aa: ASSDWNTEAF
j_gene: TRBJ2-1; len: 12; v_gene: TRBV6-5; abundance: -; CDR3aa: ASSYSLGSREQF
j_gene: TRBJ2-2; len: 14; v_gene: TRBV11-2; abundance: -; CDR3aa: ASSPPGGSPKGELF
j_gene: TRBJ2-2; len: 16; v_gene: TRBV7-3; abundance: -; CDR3aa: ASSLGTSGHANTGELF
j_gene: TRBJ2-7; len: 12; v_gene: TRBV28; abundance: -; CDR3aa: ASSDRTYTYEQY
j_gene: TRBJ2-1; len: 14; v_gene: TRBV9; abundance: -; CDR3aa: ASSVGRGEAYNEQF
j_gene: TRBJ2-4; len: 9; v_gene: TRBV7-9; abundance: -; CDR3aa: ASSFGNHVD
j_gene: TRBJ2-1; len: 10; v_gene: TRBV30; abundance: -; CDR3aa: AWNSGSWEQF
j_gene: TRBJ2-7; len: 10; v_gene: TRBV7-8; abundance: once; CDR3aa: ASSQRGSEQY
j_gene: TRBJ1-5; len: 11; v_gene: TRBV27; abundance: -; CDR3aa: ASSFWVDQPQH
j_gene: TRBJ2-4; len: 13; v_gene: TRBV19; abundance: -; CDR3aa: ASSSGPLAKNIQY
j_gene: TRBJ2-6; len: 16; v_gene: TRBV14; abundance: -; CDR3aa: AVPAPGQPSSGANVLT
j_gene: TRBJ2-6; len: 11; v_gene: TRBV4-1; abundance: -; CDR3aa: ASSPLAPGVLT
j_gene: TRBJ2-7; len: 13; v_gene: TRBV13; abundance: -; CDR3aa: ASSLGAGTPGEQY
j_gene: TRBJ2-7; len: 12; v_gene: TRBV30; abundance: -; CDR3aa: AWSPGTYSYEQY
j_gene: TRBJ2-1; len: 13; v_gene: TRBV5-4; abundance: -; CDR3aa: ASSRFTEADYEQF
j_gene: TRBJ1-5; len: 12; v_gene: TRBV30; abundance: few; CDR3aa: AWSAEQSNQPQH
j_gene: TRBJ2-7; len: 11; v_gene: TRBV29-1; abundance: -; CDR3aa: SVPGTDSYEQY
j_gene: TRBJ2-1; len: 11; v_gene: TRBV29-1; abundance: -; CDR3aa: SVELRDYHEQF
j_gene: TRBJ2-7; len: 13; v_gene: TRBV6-1; abundance: -; CDR3aa: ASTRPVGGGYEQY
j_gene: TRBJ2-1; len: 15; v_gene: TRBV11-2; abundance: -; CDR3aa: ASSPGGNGRIDNEQF
j_gene: TRBJ2-7; len: 12; v_gene: TRBV6-5; abundance: -; CDR3aa: ASSRGQGKDEQY
j_gene: TRBJ1-1; len: 14; v_gene: TRBV4-3; abundance: once; CDR3aa: ASSQDTGPRGMEAF
j_gene: TRBJ2-7; len: 13; v_gene: TRBV6-1; abundance: -; CDR3aa: ASSEGWGLSYEQY
j_gene: TRBJ2-5; len: 11; v_gene: TRBV4-1; abundance: -; CDR3aa: ASSQELLETQY
j_gene: TRBJ1-1; len: 15; v_gene: TRBV19; abundance: -; CDR3aa: ASSISPSRPRLTEAF
j_gene: TRBJ2-2; len: 13; v_gene: TRBV7-9; abundance: -; CDR3aa: ASSLERAAAGELF